Below are 30 T cell receptor beta chains sequenced from a single sample in a study of shared clonotypes between healthy human individuals. Only in-frame clones appear in the TCRdb table, and some are missing; sequencing was by immunoSEQ multiplex PCR. The repertoire holds hundreds of thousands of clones, with around 73% as singletons. The sequencing input was memory CD4+ T cells sorted from blood. Specified subset: CD45RA-negative fraction. These receptors were taken from a woman aged 25 to 39 in good health.

This clone was seen a few times. The rearrangement uses TRBV10-3 and TRBJ1-2, with a tentative D call TRBD1 (5 bases). V lost 6 bases, J lost 0 bases, and 14 bases lay in between. The germline V gene encodes CDR1 ENHRY and CDR2 SYGVKD. The CDR3 totals 15 residues. CDR3 residues: CAIRRDGAANYGYTF. The DNA of the CDR3 is TGTGCCATCAGGAGGGACGGTGCAGCTAACTATGGCTACACCTTC.

Note on this clone: A read error is likely here: a far larger clone is one base away. This sample includes further DNA sequences coding for the same CDR3. V usage is TRBV6-1 and J usage is TRBJ2-7; D unclear. Looked up from germline, CDR1 is MNHNS and CDR2 is SASEGT. V lost 5 bases to trimming and J lost 0 bases, with 2 bases between them. The CDR3 contains 11 residues. CDR3 amino acids: CASSNSYEQYF. CDR3 sequence (DNA): TGTGCCAGCAGTAACTCCTACGAGCAGTACTTC.

The V and J genes are TRBV4-1 and TRBJ2-1; 9 bases are shared with TRBD2. After removal of 3 bases from V and 8 bases from J, the junction contained 17 bases not matched to a gene. CDR3 size: 18 residues. The germline V gene has CDR1 MGHRA and CDR2 YSYEKL. The CDR3 nucleotides read TGCGCCAGCAGCCACCCCAAACCCGTTAGCGGGAGTACCGATGAGCAGTTCTTC. Protein: CASSHPKPVSGSTDEQFF.

The V gene is TRBV9, the J gene TRBJ1-2, with D tentatively TRBD1 (5 bases). V lost 2 bases to trimming and J lost 8 bases, with 16 bases between them. The CDR3 runs to 14 residues. Germline V gives CDR1 SGDLS, CDR2 YYNGEE. CDR3 nucleotide sequence: TGTGCCAGCAGCGTTTCAGGGACCCATAGAGGCTACACCTTC. It codes for CASSVSGTHRGYTF.

The rearrangement links TRBV30 to TRBJ1-4; TRBD1 matches 12 bases. V dropped 3 bases and J dropped 2; count of bases not matched to a gene: 1. The CDR3 is 15 residues long. Germline loops: CDR1 GTSNPN, CDR2 SVGIG (reference sequence). CDR3 nucleotide sequence: TGTGCCTGGAGGGGACAGGGGGCGACTAATGAAAAACTGTTTTTT. Amino acids: CAWRGQGATNEKLFF. The entire variable domain, with the rest obtained from reference TRBV30 and TRBJ1-4, is as follows: SQTIHQWPATLVQPVGSPLSLECTVEGTSNPNLYWYRQAAGRGLQLLFYSVGIGQISSEVPQNLSASRPQDRQFILSSKKLLLSDSGFYLCAWRGQGATNEKLFFGSGTQLSVL.

In this sample, this clone turned up a few times. CDR3 protein: CASSFDYLGPFTYEQYF. The DNA for the CDR3 is TGTGCCAGCAGTTTTGATTATTTGGGACCGTTTACCTACGAGCAGTACTTC. The rearrangement uses TRBV28 and TRBJ2-7; D could derive from TRBD1 or TRBD2 (5 bases each). Deletions cut 3 bases from V and 2 bases from J, with 20 bases between. Per the germline V gene, CDR1 is MDHEN and CDR2 is SYDVKM. This CDR3 is 17 amino acids long.

The chain recombines TRBV19 with TRBJ1-4; 8 bases are a match to TRBD1. CDR1 is LNHDA, CDR2 SQIVND, per germline (reference sequence). This CDR3 has 14 amino acids. J lost 7 bases, V lost 7 bases, and 8 bases had no gene match. For the CDR3, the DNA is TGTGCCAGTAACGTCAGGGGGCGTAGTGAAAAACTGTTTTTT. Its translation is CASNVRGRSEKLFF.

The chain joins TRBV18 to TRBJ1-1, with D maybe TRBD1 (5 bases). This CDR3 is 15 amino acids long. Germline CDR1 KGHSH, CDR2 LQKENI. With 3 bases removed from V and 1 base from J, the gap between germline ends came to 12 bases. CDR3: CASSPSGGRNTEAFF. The CDR3 DNA follows: TGTGCCAGCTCACCCTCTGGGGGGAGGAACACTGAAGCTTTCTTT.

This chain connects TRBV29-1 to TRBJ1-4; TRBD1 might be the D (6 bases). The germline V and J ends were trimmed by 6 bases and 7 bases, with 12 bases remaining between them. This CDR3 has 12 residues. The germline V gene has CDR1 SQVTM and CDR2 ANQGSEA. CDR3 in amino acids: CSVGGGGEKLFF. DNA for the CDR3: TGCAGCGTCGGAGGGGGGGGTGAAAAACTGTTTTTT.

The chain has TRBV28 and TRBJ2-1, with 15 positions matching TRBD2. The trim removed 1 base at V and 8 bases at J, leaving 6 bases unmatched. CDR1 and CDR2 (germline): MDHEN, SYDVKM. This CDR3 contains 17 residues. The CDR3 DNA is TGTGCCAGCAGTTTATTGCTAGGACTAGCGGGAGGGGATGAGCAGTTCTTC. This codes for CASSLLLGLAGGDEQFF. Filled out from reference TRBV28 and TRBJ2-1, the complete variable domain reads DVKVTQSSRYLVKRTGEKVFLECVQDMDHENMFWYRQDPGLGLRLIYFSYDVKMKEKGDIPEGYSVSREKKERFSLILESASTNQTSMYLCASSLLLGLAGGDEQFFGPGTRLTVL.

The V gene is TRBV7-9, the J gene TRBJ1-1; TRBD1 matches at 8 bases. The CDR3 loop spans 15 amino acids. The trim removed 3 bases at V and 7 bases at J, leaving 10 bases unmatched. Germline V gives CDR1 SEHNR, CDR2 FQNEAQ (reference sequence). The CDR3 bases are TGTGCCAGCAGCTTCGCCGGGACAGGCCTCTTTGAAGCTTTCTTT. The encoded protein is CASSFAGTGLFEAFF.

J is TRBJ1-1 and V is TRBV20-1; D not resolved. V lost 6 bases and J 1 base, leaving 6 bases between the germline ends. Germline assignment: CDR1 DFQATT and CDR2 SNEGSKA (reference sequence). CDR3 length equals 11 residues. The DNA for the CDR3 is TGCAGTGCCATACAGAACACTGAAGCTTTCTTT. It yields the protein CSAIQNTEAFF.

This clone was counted a single time. The gene calls are TRBV7-9 and TRBJ2-7; 10 nucleotides match TRBD1. This CDR3 has 14 amino acids. CDR1 is SEHNR, CDR2 FQNEAQ, per germline (reference sequence). V was clipped by 7 bases and J by 2 bases; unmatched bases: 5. CDR3 sequence (DNA): TGTGCCAGCAAAGGGACAGGGGACACCTACGAGCAGTACTTC. This codes for CASKGTGDTYEQYF.

The chain joins TRBV2 to TRBJ1-1; no reliable D call. V lost 5 bases and J lost 3, with 10 bases in between. This CDR3 has 13 residues. The germline V gene has CDR1 SNHLY and CDR2 FYNNEI. As DNA, the CDR3 is TGTGCCAGCAGTTCCCCCCCGGACACTGAAGCTTTCTTT. It codes for CASSSPPDTEAFF.

The gene calls are TRBV28 and TRBJ1-1, with D hard to call. Germline-derived CDR1 and CDR2 are MDHEN and SYDVKM. V was pared by 2 bases and J by 2 bases, with 9 bases between. The CDR3 runs 14 residues. This CDR3 reads CASSLAAVNTEAFF. CDR3 nucleotide sequence: TGTGCCAGCAGTTTAGCGGCTGTAAACACTGAAGCTTTCTTT.

The rearrangement uses TRBV2 and TRBJ2-4; 8 nucleotides align to TRBD1. The CDR3 is 15 amino acids. J gave up 0 bases and V 7 bases, and 5 bases lay outside the gene matches. The germline gives CDR1 SNHLY, CDR2 FYNNEI. CDR3 nucleotides: TGTGCCAGCACCGGACAGGGACTAGCCAAAAACATTCAGTACTTC. Encoded protein: CASTGQGLAKNIQYF.

The chain links TRBV7-9 to TRBJ1-2, with D perhaps TRBD1 (6 bases). CDR3 length: 17 amino acids. CDR1 is SEHNR, CDR2 FQNEAQ, per germline (reference sequence). Deletions cut 5 bases from V and 0 bases from J, with 19 bases between. The CDR3 reads CASSPLQGIPSNYGYTF. The CDR3 DNA reads TGTGCCAGCAGCCCATTACAGGGTATCCCGTCTAACTATGGCTACACCTTC.

This clone was seen a handful of times. CDR3 sequence (DNA): TGCAGCGTTGCAACCCTCAGGGATGGCTACACCTTC. It is translated as CSVATLRDGYTF. The chain links TRBV29-1 to TRBJ1-2, with D possibly TRBD1 on 5 matching bases. Trimming stripped 4 bases from V and 6 bases from J, with 12 bases between. This CDR3 region has 12 residues. Germline-derived CDR1 and CDR2 are SQVTM and ANQGSEA.

The chain is built from TRBV5-4 and TRBJ2-1, with TRBD2 as a possible D gene (6 bases). V was shortened by 0 bases and J by 6 bases, with 13 bases between the two germline ends. The CDR3 covers 15 residues. Looked up from germline, CDR1 is SGHNT and CDR2 is YYREEE (reference sequence). CDR3 in DNA: TGTGCCAGCAGCTTGGGGCTAGCGACGAGCAATGAGCAGTTCTTC. Translated: CASSLGLATSNEQFF.

This sequence joins TRBV4-2 and TRBJ2-5, with TRBD1 matching over 7 bases. The tail of the sequence fits TRBJ2-7 better, so the J call may be wrong. The germline gives CDR1 LGHNA, CDR2 YNFKEQ. The CDR3 is 14 residues long. The CDR3 sequence: CASSNPWTGPEQYF. The CDR3 DNA sequence: TGTGCCAGCAGCAACCCCTGGACAGGCCCCGAGCAGTACTTC.

V usage is TRBV2 and J usage is TRBJ1-1, with D unresolved. The CDR3 covers 12 residues. V lost 7 bases and J 1 base, leaving 7 bases between the germline ends. Per germline, CDR1 SNHLY and CDR2 FYNNEI. CDR3 in DNA: TGTGCCAGCACGCTGACGAACACTGAAGCTTTCTTT. Protein: CASTLTNTEAFF.

The V and J genes are TRBV9 and TRBJ1-2, with D maybe TRBD1 (5 bases). The germline gives CDR1 SGDLS, CDR2 YYNGEE. There are 15 residues in the CDR3. V lost 0 bases and J lost 4, with 13 bases in between. The CDR3 is CASSVERGGVYGYTF. CDR3 nucleotide sequence: TGTGCCAGCAGCGTAGAGCGGGGGGGAGTCTATGGCTACACCTTC.

The V call is TRBV6-5, the J call TRBJ1-5; TRBD1 matches at 7 bases. J lost 9 bases, V lost 6 bases, and 11 bases had no gene match. In germline, CDR1 is MNHEY, CDR2 SVGAGI. The CDR3 spans 14 residues. The CDR3 DNA reads TGTGCCAGCAGCCCCGACAGGGCCTTGGCGCCCCAGCATTTT. The encoded protein is CASSPDRALAPQHF.

This chain uses TRBV11-3 with TRBJ2-2; D remains unclear. Looked up from germline, CDR1 is SGHNT and CDR2 is YENEEA. V lost 8 bases, J lost 0 bases, and 7 bases lay in between. The CDR3 contains 13 residues. As DNA, the CDR3 is TGTGCCAGCGGGGTCACGAACACCGGGGAGCTGTTTTTT. As protein: CASGVTNTGELFF.

This clone has a handful of counts. The chain joins TRBV28 to TRBJ1-1; the D gene is possibly TRBD1 (6 bases). The germline gives CDR1 MDHEN, CDR2 SYDVKM. Trimming removed 1 base at V and 3 bases at J, with 12 bases between. The CDR3 contains 15 residues. CDR3 sequence reads: CASSLSQGMDTEAFF. The CDR3 DNA sequence: TGTGCCAGCAGTTTATCACAGGGTATGGACACTGAAGCTTTCTTT. The variable domain in full, completed from reference TRBV28 and TRBJ1-1, reads DVKVTQSSRYLVKRTGEKVFLECVQDMDHENMFWYRQDPGLGLRLIYFSYDVKMKEKGDIPEGYSVSREKKERFSLILESASTNQTSMYLCASSLSQGMDTEAFFGQGTRLTVV.

The chain employs TRBV6-4 and TRBJ2-1; 8 nucleotides align to TRBD1. There are 14 residues in the CDR3. V dropped 10 bases and J dropped 4; count of bases not matched to a gene: 9. The germline CDR1 and CDR2 sequences are MRHNA and SNTAGT. CDR3 sequence reads: CATALTGEYNEQFF. CDR3 sequence (DNA): TGTGCCACCGCCTTGACAGGGGAGTACAATGAGCAGTTCTTC.

This rearrangement joins TRBV29-1 to TRBJ2-1; either TRBD1 or TRBD2 may fit D (7 bases each). Germline assignment: CDR1 SQVTM and CDR2 ANQGSEA. CDR3 size: 17 residues. V gave up 6 bases and J gave up 3 bases, with 24 bases separating them. CDR3 region: CSVGGQGGNRNYNEQFF. As DNA, the CDR3 is TGCAGCGTCGGAGGGCAGGGGGGGAATAGAAACTACAATGAGCAGTTCTTC.

The CDR3 DNA is TGTGCCAGCAGCCAAGGCAGGGGTCGTGTTGGCTACACCTTC. It specifies CASSQGRGRVGYTF. V usage is TRBV4-2 and J usage is TRBJ1-2; tentatively, D is TRBD1 (6 bases). The CDR3 consists of 14 residues. Trimming stripped 1 base from V and 7 bases from J, with 13 bases between. The germline V gene encodes CDR1 LGHNA and CDR2 YNFKEQ.

The chain links TRBV12-5 to TRBJ2-2; D possibly corresponds to TRBD1 (6 bases). The V gene lost 6 bases and the J gene lost 6 bases, with 11 bases spanning the gap. This CDR3 comprises 13 residues. Germline V gene lookup returns CDR1 LGHNT and CDR2 FRNRAP. The CDR3 here is CASGPGQPGELFF. Here the CDR3 DNA reads TGTGCTAGTGGCCCCGGACAGCCCGGGGAGCTGTTTTTT.

The sample holds one count of this clone. This sequence joins TRBV28 and TRBJ1-5; D unresolved. This CDR3 has 13 residues. Trimming left V 5 bases short and J 14 bases short, with 19 bases between. Germline V gene data show CDR1 as MDHEN and CDR2 as SYDVKM. The DNA for the CDR3 is TGTGCCAGCAGTATCCCTTCGACCGGCGGCGAGCATTTT. Protein product: CASSIPSTGGEHF.